The T cell receptor beta chain under discussion was sequenced for a study of blood T cell repertoires in COVID-19. The wider study: Italy, Spain and the United States were the sources of the convalescent and acute COVID-19 samples. T cells, B-cell-depleted T cells, or PBMCs provided the cDNA or gDNA that served as material.

Original data processing: Estimated nucleated cell counts came from reference gene primer amplification. Assay used: immunoSEQ multiplex PCR; TCRdb lists only in-frame clones, some missing. That table supplies the V and J calls and clone size; D and trimming were determined from the DNA. The sample carries 120,000 or so clones, about four fifths recorded once. The CDR3 runs 16 residues. From germline, CDR1 is SGDLS and CDR2 YYNGEE. J gave up 4 bases and V 4 bases, and 9 bases lay outside the gene matches. The genes are TRBV9 and TRBJ1-1; 11 positions agree with TRBD1. The sequencing sample was made of peripheral blood. This sequence was found in a woman between 55 and 75 years old with acute or convalescent COVID-19. The CDR3 spells CASSPRTGGLVTEAFF. The DNA of the CDR3 is TGTGCCAGCAGCCCCCGGACAGGGGGCCTTGTCACTGAAGCTTTCTTT.